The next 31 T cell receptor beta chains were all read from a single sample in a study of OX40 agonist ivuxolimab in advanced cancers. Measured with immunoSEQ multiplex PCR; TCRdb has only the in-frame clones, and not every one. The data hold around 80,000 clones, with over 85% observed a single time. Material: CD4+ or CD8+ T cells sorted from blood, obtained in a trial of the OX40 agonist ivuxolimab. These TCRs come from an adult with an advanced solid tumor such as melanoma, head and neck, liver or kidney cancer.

The DNA of the CDR3 is TGTGCCAGCAGCTCGGGGTGGGACAATGAGCAGTTCTTC. Residues: CASSSGWDNEQFF. The chain couples TRBV7-3 to TRBJ2-1, with a weak D call TRBD2 (5 bases). The CDR3 covers 13 residues. Trimming pared 4 bases from V and 5 bases from J, leaving 9 bases between. From germline, CDR1 is SGHTA and CDR2 FQGTGA.

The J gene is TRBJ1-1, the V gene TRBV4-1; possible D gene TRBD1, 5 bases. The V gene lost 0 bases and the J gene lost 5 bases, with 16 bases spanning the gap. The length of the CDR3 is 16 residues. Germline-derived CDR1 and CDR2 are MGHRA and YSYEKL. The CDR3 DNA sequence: TGCGCCAGCAGCCAAGACGGGGCAGGGCGGGGGACTGAAGCTTTCTTT. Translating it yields CASSQDGAGRGTEAFF.

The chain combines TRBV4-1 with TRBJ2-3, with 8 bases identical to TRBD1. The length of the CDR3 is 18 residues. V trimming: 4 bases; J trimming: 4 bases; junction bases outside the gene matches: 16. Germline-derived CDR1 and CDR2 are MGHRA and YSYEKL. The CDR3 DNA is TGCGCCAGCAGCCGAGGGGGATGGGCTACAGGGGGTGCAGATACGCAGTATTTT. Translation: CASSRGGWATGGADTQYF.

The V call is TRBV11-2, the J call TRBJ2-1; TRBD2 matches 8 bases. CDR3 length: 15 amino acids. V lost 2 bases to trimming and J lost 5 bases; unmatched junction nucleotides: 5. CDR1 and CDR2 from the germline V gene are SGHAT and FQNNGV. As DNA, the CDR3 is TGTGCCAGCAGCTTACCAGCGGGAGTCGACAATGAGCAGTTCTTC. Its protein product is CASSLPAGVDNEQFF.

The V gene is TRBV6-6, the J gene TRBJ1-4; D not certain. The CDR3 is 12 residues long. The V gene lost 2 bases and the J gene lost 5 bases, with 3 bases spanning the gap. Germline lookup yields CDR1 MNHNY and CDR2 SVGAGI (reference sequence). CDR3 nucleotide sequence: TGTGCCAGCAGTTACGGGAATGAAAAACTGTTTTTT. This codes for CASSYGNEKLFF.

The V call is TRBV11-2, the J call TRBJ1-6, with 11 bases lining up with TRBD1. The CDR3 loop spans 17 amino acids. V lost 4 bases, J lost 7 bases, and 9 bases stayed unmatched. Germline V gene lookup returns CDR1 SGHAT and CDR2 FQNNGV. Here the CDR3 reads CASSSKGGQGVNSPLHF. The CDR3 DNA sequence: TGTGCCAGCAGCTCAAAGGGGGGACAGGGGGTGAATTCACCCCTCCACTTT.

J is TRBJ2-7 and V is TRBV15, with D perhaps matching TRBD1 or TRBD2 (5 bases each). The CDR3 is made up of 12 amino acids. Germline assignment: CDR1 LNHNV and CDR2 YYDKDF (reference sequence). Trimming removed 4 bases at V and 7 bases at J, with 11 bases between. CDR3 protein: CATSIGTREQYF. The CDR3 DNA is TGTGCCACCAGCATTGGGACGAGGGAGCAGTACTTC. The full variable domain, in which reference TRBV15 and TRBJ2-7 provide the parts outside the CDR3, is DAMVIQNPRYQVTQFGKPVTLSCSQTLNHNVMYWYQQKSSQAPKLLFHYYDKDFNNEADTPDNFQSRRPNTSFCFLDIRSPGLGDTAMYLCATSIGTREQYFGPGTRLTVT.

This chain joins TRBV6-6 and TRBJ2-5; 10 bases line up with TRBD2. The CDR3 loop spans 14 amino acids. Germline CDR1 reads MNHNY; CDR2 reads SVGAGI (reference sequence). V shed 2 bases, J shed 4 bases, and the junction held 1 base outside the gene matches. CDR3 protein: CASSYIAGGETQYF. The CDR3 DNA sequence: TGTGCCAGCAGTTACATAGCGGGAGGAGAGACCCAGTACTTC.

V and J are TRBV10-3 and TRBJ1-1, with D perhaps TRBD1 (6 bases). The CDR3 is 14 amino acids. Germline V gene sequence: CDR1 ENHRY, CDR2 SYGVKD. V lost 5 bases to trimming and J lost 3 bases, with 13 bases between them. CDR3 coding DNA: TGTGCCATCAGTACACAGGGATCCGACACTGAAGCTTTCTTT. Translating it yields CAISTQGSDTEAFF.

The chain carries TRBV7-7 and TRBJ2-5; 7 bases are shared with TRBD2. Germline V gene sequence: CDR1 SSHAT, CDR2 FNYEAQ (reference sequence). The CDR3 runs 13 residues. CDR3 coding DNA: TGTGCTAGCGGGCCGGACCTCCAAGAGACCCAGTACTTC. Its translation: CASGPDLQETQYF.

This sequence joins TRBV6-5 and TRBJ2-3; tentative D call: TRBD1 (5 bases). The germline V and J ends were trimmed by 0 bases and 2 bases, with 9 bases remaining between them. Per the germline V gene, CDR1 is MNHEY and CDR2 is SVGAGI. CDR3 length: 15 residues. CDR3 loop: CASSYSAGFTDTQYF. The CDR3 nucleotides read TGTGCCAGCAGTTACTCGGCAGGGTTCACAGATACGCAGTATTTT.

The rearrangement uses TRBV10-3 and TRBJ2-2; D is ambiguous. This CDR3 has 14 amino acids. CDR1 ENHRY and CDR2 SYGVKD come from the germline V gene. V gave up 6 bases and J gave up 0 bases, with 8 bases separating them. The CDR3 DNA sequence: TGTGCCATCAGCCCCCCGGCGAACACCGGGGAGCTGTTTTTT. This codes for CAISPPANTGELFF.

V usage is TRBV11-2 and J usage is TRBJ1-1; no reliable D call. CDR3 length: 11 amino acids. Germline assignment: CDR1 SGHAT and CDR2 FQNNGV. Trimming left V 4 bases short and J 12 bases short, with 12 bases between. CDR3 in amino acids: CASSSTGVTFF. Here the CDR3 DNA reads TGTGCCAGCAGCTCTACCGGGGTGACTTTCTTT.

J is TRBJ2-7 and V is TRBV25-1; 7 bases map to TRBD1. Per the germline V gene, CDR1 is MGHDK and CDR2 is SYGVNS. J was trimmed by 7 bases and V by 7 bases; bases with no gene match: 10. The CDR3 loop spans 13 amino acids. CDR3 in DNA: TGTGCCAGCACTCCCGGCGGCAGGGGGGAGCAGTACTTC. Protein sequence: CASTPGGRGEQYF.

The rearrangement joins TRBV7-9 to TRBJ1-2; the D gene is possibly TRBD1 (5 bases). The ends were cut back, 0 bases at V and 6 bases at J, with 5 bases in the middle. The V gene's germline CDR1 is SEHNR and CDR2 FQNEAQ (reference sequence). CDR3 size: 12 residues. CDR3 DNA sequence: TGTGCCAGCAGCTTAGCGGGGCATGGCTACACCTTC. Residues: CASSLAGHGYTF.

CDR3 DNA: TGTGCCAGCAGCTTCCCGGACAGCTCCTACGAGCAGTACTTC. Its translation is CASSFPDSSYEQYF. This chain joins TRBV7-8 and TRBJ2-7; perhaps TRBD1 as D (6 bases). V lost 3 bases and J lost 0, with 9 bases in between. CDR1 and CDR2 (germline): SGHVS, FQNEAQ. The CDR3 totals 14 residues.

In DNA, the CDR3 is TGCGCCAGCAGCCAAGATAGCCAGGGGTACGAGCAGTACTTC. It encodes CASSQDSQGYEQYF. The J gene is TRBJ2-7, the V gene TRBV4-3; the D gene is possibly TRBD1 (6 bases). Germline CDR1 is LGHNA and CDR2 is YSLEER. V was pared by 0 bases and J by 4 bases, with 10 bases between. The CDR3 extends over 14 amino acids.

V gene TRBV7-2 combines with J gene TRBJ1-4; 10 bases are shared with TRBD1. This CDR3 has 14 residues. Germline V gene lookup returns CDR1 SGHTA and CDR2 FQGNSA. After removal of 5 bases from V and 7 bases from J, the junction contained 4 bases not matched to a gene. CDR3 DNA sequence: TGTGCCAGCAGCCCTAGGACAGGGGGTGAAAAACTGTTTTTT. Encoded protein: CASSPRTGGEKLFF.

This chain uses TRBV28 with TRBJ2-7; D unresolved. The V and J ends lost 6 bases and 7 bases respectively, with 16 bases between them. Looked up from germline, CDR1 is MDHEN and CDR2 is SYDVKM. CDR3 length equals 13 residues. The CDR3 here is CASRGRVPREQYF. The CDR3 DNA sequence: TGTGCCAGCAGGGGTAGGGTCCCCCGGGAGCAGTACTTC.

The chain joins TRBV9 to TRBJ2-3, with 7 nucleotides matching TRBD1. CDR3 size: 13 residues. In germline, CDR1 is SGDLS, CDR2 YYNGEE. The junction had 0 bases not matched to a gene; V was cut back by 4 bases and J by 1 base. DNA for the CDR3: TGTGCCAGCAGCACAGGGGGCACAGATACGCAGTATTTT. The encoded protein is CASSTGGTDTQYF. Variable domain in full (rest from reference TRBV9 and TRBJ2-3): DSGVTQTPKHLITATGQRVTLRCSPRSGDLSVYWYQQSLDQGLQFLIQYYNGEERAKGNILERFSAQQFPDLHSELNLSSLELGDSALYFCASSTGGTDTQYFGPGTRLTVL.

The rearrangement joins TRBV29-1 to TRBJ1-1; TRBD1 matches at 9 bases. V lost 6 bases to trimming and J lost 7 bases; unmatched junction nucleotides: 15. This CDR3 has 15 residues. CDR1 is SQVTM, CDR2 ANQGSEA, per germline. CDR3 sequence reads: CSVPPLGTGFGEAFF. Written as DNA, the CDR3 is TGCAGCGTCCCGCCCCTGGGGACAGGGTTCGGTGAAGCTTTCTTT.

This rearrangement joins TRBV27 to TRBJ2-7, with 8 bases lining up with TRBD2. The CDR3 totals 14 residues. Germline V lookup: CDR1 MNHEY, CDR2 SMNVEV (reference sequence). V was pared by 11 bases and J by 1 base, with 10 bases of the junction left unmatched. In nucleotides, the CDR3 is TGTGCCGTGGGGCATAGCGGGATTTCCTACGAGCAGTACTTC. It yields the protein CAVGHSGISYEQYF.

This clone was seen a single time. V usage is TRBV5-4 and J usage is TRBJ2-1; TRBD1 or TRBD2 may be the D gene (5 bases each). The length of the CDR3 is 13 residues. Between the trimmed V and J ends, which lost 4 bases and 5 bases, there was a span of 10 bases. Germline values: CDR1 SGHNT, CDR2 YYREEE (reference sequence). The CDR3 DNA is TGTGCCAGCAGCCGGGACCCTAACAATGAGCAGTTCTTC. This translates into CASSRDPNNEQFF.

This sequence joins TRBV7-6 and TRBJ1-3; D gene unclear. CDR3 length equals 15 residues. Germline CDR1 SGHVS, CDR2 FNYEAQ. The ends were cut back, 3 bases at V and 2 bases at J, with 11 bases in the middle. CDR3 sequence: CASSLGWGPGNTIYF. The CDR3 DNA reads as TGTGCCAGCAGCTTGGGTTGGGGTCCTGGAAACACCATATATTTT.

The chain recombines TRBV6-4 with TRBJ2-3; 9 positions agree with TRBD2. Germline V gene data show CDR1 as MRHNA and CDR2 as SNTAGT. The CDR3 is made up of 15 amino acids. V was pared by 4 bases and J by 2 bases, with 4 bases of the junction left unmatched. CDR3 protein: CASSGLAGNTDTQYF. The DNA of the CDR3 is TGTGCCAGCAGTGGTCTAGCGGGAAACACAGATACGCAGTATTTT.

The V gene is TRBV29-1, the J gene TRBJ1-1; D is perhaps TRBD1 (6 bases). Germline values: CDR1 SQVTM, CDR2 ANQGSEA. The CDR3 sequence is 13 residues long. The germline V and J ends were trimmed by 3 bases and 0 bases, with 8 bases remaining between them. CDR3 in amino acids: CSVEGHLNTEAFF. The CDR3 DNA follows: TGCAGCGTTGAGGGACACCTGAACACTGAAGCTTTCTTT.

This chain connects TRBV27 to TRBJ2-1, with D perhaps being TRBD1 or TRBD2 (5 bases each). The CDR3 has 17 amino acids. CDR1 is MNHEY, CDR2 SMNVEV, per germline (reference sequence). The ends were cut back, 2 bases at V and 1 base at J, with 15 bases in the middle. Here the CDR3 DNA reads TGTGCCAGCAGTTTAATTCCTTCGGGACCGTCCTACAATGAGCAGTTCTTC. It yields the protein CASSLIPSGPSYNEQFF.

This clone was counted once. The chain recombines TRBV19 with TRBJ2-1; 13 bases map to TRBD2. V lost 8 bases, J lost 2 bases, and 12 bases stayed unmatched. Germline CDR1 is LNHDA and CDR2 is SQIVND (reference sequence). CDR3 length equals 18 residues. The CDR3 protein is CASSPGLAGKGTYNEQFF. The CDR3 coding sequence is TGTGCCAGTTCCCCGGGACTAGCGGGGAAGGGCACCTACAATGAGCAGTTCTTC.

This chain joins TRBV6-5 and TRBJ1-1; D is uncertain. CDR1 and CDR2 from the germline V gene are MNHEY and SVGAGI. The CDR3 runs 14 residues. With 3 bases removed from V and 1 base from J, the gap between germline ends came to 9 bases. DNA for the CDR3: TGTGCCAGCAGTTATTCGGCGGGGAACACTGAAGCTTTCTTT. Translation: CASSYSAGNTEAFF.

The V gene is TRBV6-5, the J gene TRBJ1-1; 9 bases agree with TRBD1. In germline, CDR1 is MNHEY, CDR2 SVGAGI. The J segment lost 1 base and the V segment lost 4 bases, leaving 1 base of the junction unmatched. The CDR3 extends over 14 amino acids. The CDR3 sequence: CASSWGQGNTEAFF. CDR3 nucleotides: TGTGCCAGCAGTTGGGGACAGGGGAACACTGAAGCTTTCTTT.

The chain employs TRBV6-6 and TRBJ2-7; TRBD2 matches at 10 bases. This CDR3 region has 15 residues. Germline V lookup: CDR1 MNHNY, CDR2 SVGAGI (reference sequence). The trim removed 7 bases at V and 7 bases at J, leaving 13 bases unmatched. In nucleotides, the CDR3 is TGTGCCAGCACCGCCCGGACTAGCGGATTGGCGGAGCAGTACTTC. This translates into CASTARTSGLAEQYF.